The entry below gives a single T cell receptor beta chain sequence along with its context. This record comes from a study of shared T cell receptors in the human thymus. Generated by immunoSEQ multiplex PCR, the TCRdb table keeps only in-frame clones and is missing some. The sample carries 630,000 or so clones, approximately 89% recorded once. Between the trimmed V and J ends, which lost 0 bases and 6 bases, there was a span of 9 bases. The germline gives CDR1 LNHNV, CDR2 YYDKDF (reference sequence). CDR3 length: 14 residues. The data were also submitted as part of a second study, on human thymus T cells. Per that study: Corrective surgery for congenital heart defects was being performed on the healthy Finnish infants who served as donors. Thymus was obtained from resections taken during corrective heart surgery. The authors found apparently biased V and J gene usage in thymic and blood repertoires. Related work found strong thymic repertoire overlap between unrelated individuals.

This sequence joins TRBV15 and TRBJ2-1; unclear D gene. This TCR was recovered from a boy in the first two years of life with a congenital heart defect. The specimen was thymocytes. The CDR3, as DNA: TGTGCCACCAGCAGAGATAATCAGGCCAATGAGCAGTTCTTC. Translation: CATSRDNQANEQFF.